This record concerns one TCR beta chain sequence. The source of the sample is a study of blood T cell repertoires in COVID-19. Study context: Samples came from the United States, Italy and Spain, spanning acute and convalescent COVID-19. Nucleic acid was either cDNA or gDNA, and it came from T cells, B-cell-depleted T cells, or PBMCs.

Per the study methods: Estimates of nucleated cell counts were drawn from the amplification of reference gene primers. Using immunoSEQ multiplex PCR, the repertoire was profiled, and TCRdb retains in-frame clones only, with some absent. The V and J calls and clone size were taken over from that table, and D and trimming were inferred from the DNA. The sample holds 250,000 to 300,000 clones, 86% seen once. Trimming left V 5 bases short and J 7 bases short, with 16 bases between. The CDR3 extends over 14 amino acids. The germline gives CDR1 KGHDR, CDR2 SFDVKD. This rearrangement joins TRBV24-1 to TRBJ1-2; D is unclear. The receptor was isolated from a man younger than 30 with active or convalescent COVID-19. The sequenced sample was peripheral blood. DNA of the CDR3: TGTGCCACCAGTGGTGAAGAGACGGAGAGTGGCTACACCTTC. This codes for CATSGEETESGYTF.